Described below is a single TCR beta chain sequence and its context. Its antigen is as yet unknown. Sequencing was performed with immunoSEQ multiplex PCR; in TCRdb, only in-frame clones are kept and a portion is missing. The data hold roughly 170,000 clones, with around 94% observed a single time. The data belong to a study of T cell responses to AZD1222 COVID-19 vaccine. Study conclusions and caveats: Seropositive AZD1222 recipients at baseline numbered only five or six.

This TCR was sampled from an adult who received the AZD1222 COVID-19 vaccine. Sequencing was performed on peripheral blood, taken 28 days after the second AZD1222 dose.

CDR3 DNA: TGTGCCAGTAGTAACGACCGAAGAAGCTCCTATAATTCACCCCTCCACTTT. It specifies CASSNDRRSSYNSPLHF. V and J are TRBV19 and TRBJ1-6, with no clear D. The ends were cut back, 4 bases at V and 0 bases at J, with 13 bases in the middle. The CDR3 loop spans 17 amino acids. Per germline, CDR1 LNHDA and CDR2 SQIVND (reference sequence).